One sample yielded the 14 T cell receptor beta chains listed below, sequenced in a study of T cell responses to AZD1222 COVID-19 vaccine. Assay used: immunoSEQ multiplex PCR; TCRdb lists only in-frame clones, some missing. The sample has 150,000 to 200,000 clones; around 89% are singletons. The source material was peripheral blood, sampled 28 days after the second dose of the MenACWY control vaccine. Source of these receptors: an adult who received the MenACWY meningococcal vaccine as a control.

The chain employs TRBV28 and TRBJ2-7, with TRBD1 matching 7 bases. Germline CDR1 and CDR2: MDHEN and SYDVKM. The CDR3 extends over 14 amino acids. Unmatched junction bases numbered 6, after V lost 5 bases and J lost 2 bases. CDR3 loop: CASSPGTETYEQYF. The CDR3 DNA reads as TGTGCCAGCAGTCCGGGGACAGAAACCTACGAGCAGTACTTC.

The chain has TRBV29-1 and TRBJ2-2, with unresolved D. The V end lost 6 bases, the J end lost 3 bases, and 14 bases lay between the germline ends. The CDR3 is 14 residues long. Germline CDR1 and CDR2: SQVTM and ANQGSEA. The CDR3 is CSVLGIEYTGELFF. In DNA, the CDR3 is TGCAGCGTACTGGGAATCGAGTACACCGGGGAGCTGTTTTTT.

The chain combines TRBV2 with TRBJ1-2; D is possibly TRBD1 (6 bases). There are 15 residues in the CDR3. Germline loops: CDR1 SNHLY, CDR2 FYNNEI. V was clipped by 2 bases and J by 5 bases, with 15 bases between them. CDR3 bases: TGTGCCAGCAGTGAATTACAGGGCGGGGGTTATGGCTACACCTTC. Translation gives CASSELQGGGYGYTF.

This chain's CDR3 is CASSSTGTGIYEQYF. The DNA of the CDR3 is TGCGCCAGCAGCTCAACCGGGACAGGGATCTACGAGCAGTACTTC. The chain links TRBV5-1 to TRBJ2-7, with 9 bases that match TRBD1. The V gene end was trimmed by 3 bases and the J gene end by 3 bases; junction bases not matched to a gene: 7. The V gene's germline CDR1 is SGHRS and CDR2 YFSETQ. This CDR3 region has 15 residues. Full variable domain (remainder filled in from reference TRBV5-1 and TRBJ2-7): KAGVTQTPRYLIKTRGQQVTLSCSPISGHRSVSWYQQTPGQGLQFLFEYFSETQRNKGNFPGRFSGRQFSNSRSEMNVSTLELGDSALYLCASSSTGTGIYEQYFGPGTRLTVT.

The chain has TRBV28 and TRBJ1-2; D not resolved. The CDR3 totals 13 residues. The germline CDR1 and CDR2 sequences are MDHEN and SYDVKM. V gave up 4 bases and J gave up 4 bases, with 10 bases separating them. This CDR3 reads CASSSIGLYGYTF. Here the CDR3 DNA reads TGTGCCAGCAGTTCCATCGGACTCTATGGCTACACCTTC.

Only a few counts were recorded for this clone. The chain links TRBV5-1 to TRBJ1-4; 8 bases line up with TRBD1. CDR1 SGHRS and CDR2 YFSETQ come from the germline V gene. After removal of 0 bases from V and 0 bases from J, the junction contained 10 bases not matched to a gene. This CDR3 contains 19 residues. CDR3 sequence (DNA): TGCGCCAGCAGCTTGGTTGCAGGGGGCCGCAGAGCAACTAATGAAAAACTGTTTTTT. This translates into CASSLVAGGRRATNEKLFF. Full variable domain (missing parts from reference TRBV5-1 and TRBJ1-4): KAGVTQTPRYLIKTRGQQVTLSCSPISGHRSVSWYQQTPGQGLQFLFEYFSETQRNKGNFPGRFSGRQFSNSRSEMNVSTLELGDSALYLCASSLVAGGRRATNEKLFFGSGTQLSVL.

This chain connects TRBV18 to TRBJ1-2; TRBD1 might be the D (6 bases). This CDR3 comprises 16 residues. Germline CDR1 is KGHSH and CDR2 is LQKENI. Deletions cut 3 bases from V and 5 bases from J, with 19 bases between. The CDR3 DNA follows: TGTGCCAGCTCACCCCCGAGCGGGGGCCTCTATTATGGCTACACCTTC. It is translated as CASSPPSGGLYYGYTF.

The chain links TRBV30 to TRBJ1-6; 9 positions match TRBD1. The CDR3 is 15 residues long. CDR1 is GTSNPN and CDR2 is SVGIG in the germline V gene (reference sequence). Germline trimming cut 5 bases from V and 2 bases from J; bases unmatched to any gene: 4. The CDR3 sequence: CAWGWDRAYNSPLHF. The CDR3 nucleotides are TGTGCCTGGGGATGGGACAGGGCCTATAATTCACCCCTCCACTTT.

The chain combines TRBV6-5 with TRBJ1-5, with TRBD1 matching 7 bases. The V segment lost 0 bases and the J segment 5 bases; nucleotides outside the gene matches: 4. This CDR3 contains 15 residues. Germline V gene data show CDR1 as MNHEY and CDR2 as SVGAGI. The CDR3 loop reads CASSYSTGSDQPQHF. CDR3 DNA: TGTGCCAGCAGTTACTCGACAGGGAGCGATCAGCCCCAGCATTTT.

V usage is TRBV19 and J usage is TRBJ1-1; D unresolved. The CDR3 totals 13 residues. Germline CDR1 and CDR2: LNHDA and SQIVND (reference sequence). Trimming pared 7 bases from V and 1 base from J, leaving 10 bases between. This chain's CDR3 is CASTPSRNTEAFF. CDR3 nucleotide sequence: TGTGCCAGTACCCCATCCCGGAACACTGAAGCTTTCTTT. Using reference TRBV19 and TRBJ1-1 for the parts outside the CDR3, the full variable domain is DGGITQSPKYLFRKEGQNVTLSCEQNLNHDAMYWYRQDPGQGLRLIYYSQIVNDFQKGDIAEGYSVSREKKESFPLTVTSAQKNPTAFYLCASTPSRNTEAFFGQGTRLTVV.

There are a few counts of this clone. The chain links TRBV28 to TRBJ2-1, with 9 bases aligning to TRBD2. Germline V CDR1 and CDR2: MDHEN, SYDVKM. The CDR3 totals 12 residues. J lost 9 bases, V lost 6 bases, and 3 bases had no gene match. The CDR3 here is CASRLAGSEQFF. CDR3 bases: TGTGCCAGCAGGCTAGCGGGGAGTGAGCAGTTCTTC.

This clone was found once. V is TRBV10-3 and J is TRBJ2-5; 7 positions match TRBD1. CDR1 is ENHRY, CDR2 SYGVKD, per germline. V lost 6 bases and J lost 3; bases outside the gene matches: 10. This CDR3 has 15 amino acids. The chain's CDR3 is CAISPFGTAEETQYF. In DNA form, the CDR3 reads TGTGCCATCAGCCCATTCGGGACAGCTGAAGAGACCCAGTACTTC.

The CDR3 DNA reads as TGTGCCAGCAGCCACGGAACAGGCAATCAGCCCCAGCATTTT. Translated: CASSHGTGNQPQHF. V and J are TRBV28 and TRBJ1-5; D remains ambiguous. This CDR3 contains 14 residues. V lost 6 bases to trimming and J lost 2 bases, with 11 bases between them. Germline CDR1 reads MDHEN; CDR2 reads SYDVKM.

CDR3 in amino acids: CASSTETSYEQYF. Written as DNA, the CDR3 is TGTGCCAGTAGTACAGAAACCTCCTACGAGCAGTACTTC. V gene TRBV19 combines with J gene TRBJ2-7, with D hard to call. The V gene's germline CDR1 is LNHDA and CDR2 SQIVND (reference sequence). This CDR3 has 13 residues. Trimming removed 4 bases from V and 0 bases from J, with 7 bases in between. The full variable domain, its missing parts supplied by reference TRBV19 and TRBJ2-7, is DGGITQSPKYLFRKEGQNVTLSCEQNLNHDAMYWYRQDPGQGLRLIYYSQIVNDFQKGDIAEGYSVSREKKESFPLTVTSAQKNPTAFYLCASSTETSYEQYFGPGTRLTVT.